This TCR beta chain originates from a study of T cell responses to AZD1222 COVID-19 vaccine. V was shortened by 4 bases and J by 0 bases, with 12 bases between the two germline ends. CDR1 and CDR2 (germline): MRHNA, SNTAGT. There are 16 residues in the CDR3. This clone has a single count. This table comes from immunoSEQ multiplex PCR, and its TCRdb copy is limited to in-frame clones, with some not included. The sample lists over 150,000 clones, about nine tenths occurring once. Specimen: peripheral blood, collected on day 0 of AZD1222 vaccination. This rearrangement joins TRBV6-4 to TRBJ2-2; D is possibly TRBD1 (5 bases). This receptor was obtained from an adult in good health. CDR3 sequence (DNA): TGTGCCAGCAGTGTCGTCCTAGGGGCGAACACCGGGGAGCTGTTTTTT. Amino acids: CASSVVLGANTGELFF.